The next 4 T cell receptor beta chains were all read from a single sample in a study of lymphopenia after photon versus proton radiotherapy (dated by TCRdb to 2018 to 2020). Library prep was done by the immunoSEQ multiplex PCR assay. TCRdb took over this immuneACCESS table, retaining in-frame rearrangements with V and J assigned. Such tables are incomplete; in checked studies, under half of the missing clones stem from an unresolved V gene, and the remainder is unexplained. This sample gives 150,000 or so clones in total; approximately 86% of them show up just once. The top ten clones comprise about 4.7% of the sample. This specimen consisted of peripheral blood, obtained from a patient treated with photon-based radiotherapy. These receptors were obtained from a man aged 50-60 years with gastric cancer.

The J gene is TRBJ1-1, the V gene TRBV7-2; D is possibly TRBD1 (5 bases). The CDR3 is made up of 13 amino acids. In germline, CDR1 is SGHTA, CDR2 FQGNSA. The V and J ends lost 2 bases and 5 bases respectively, with 9 bases between them. CDR3 sequence (DNA): TGTGCCAGCAGCTTATGGGGGAATACTGAAGCTTTCTTT. Protein product: CASSLWGNTEAFF. The full variable domain, in which reference TRBV7-2 and TRBJ1-1 provide the parts outside the CDR3, is GAGVSQSPSNKVTEKGKDVELRCDPISGHTALYWYRQSLGQGLEFLIYFQGNSAPDKSGLPSDRFSAERTGGSVSTLTIQRTQQEDSAVYLCASSLWGNTEAFFGQGTRLTVV.

This chain links TRBV9 with TRBJ1-5; D perhaps matches TRBD1 (5 bases). The CDR3 runs to 15 residues. Germline V CDR1 and CDR2: SGDLS, YYNGEE. V was clipped by 0 bases and J by 7 bases, with 14 bases between them. DNA for the CDR3: TGTGCCAGCAGCGTAGACGGGACTCCTTGGCAGCCCCAGCATTTT. It is translated as CASSVDGTPWQPQHF.

The chain joins TRBV7-9 to TRBJ2-5; a possible D gene is TRBD2 (5 bases). The CDR3 totals 14 residues. CDR1 SEHNR and CDR2 FQNEAQ come from the germline V gene (reference sequence). Trimming pared 3 bases from V and 2 bases from J, leaving 10 bases between. The CDR3 sequence: CASSLTKGQETQYF. The DNA for the CDR3 is TGTGCCAGCAGCTTGACTAAAGGGCAAGAGACCCAGTACTTC.

This clone appeared a single time. This rearrangement joins TRBV6-1 to TRBJ2-3; a weak D match, TRBD1 (5 bases). CDR3 length: 14 amino acids. Looked up from germline, CDR1 is MNHNS and CDR2 is SASEGT. V was trimmed by 2 bases and J by 2 bases, leaving 8 bases between them. The chain's CDR3 is CASSEQGATDTQYF. CDR3 nucleotides: TGTGCCAGCAGTGAACAGGGCGCCACAGATACGCAGTATTTT.